One T cell receptor beta chain is described in this entry. The source of the sample is a study of blood T cell repertoires in COVID-19. About the research overall: T cells, B-cell-depleted T cells, or PBMCs supplied cDNA or gDNA.

CDR1 SGDLS and CDR2 YYNGEE come from the germline V gene. J lost 6 bases, V lost 3 bases, and 5 bases had no gene match. The CDR3 is 14 residues long. Profiled with immunoSEQ multiplex PCR; TCRdb holds only in-frame clones, not every one. The sample lists 200,000 to 250,000 clones, 85% seen once, with just under 1% in the top ten. The sequence came from a man in his forties or fifties with acute or convalescent COVID-19. V gene TRBV9 combines with J gene TRBJ2-2, with TRBD1 identical over 7 bases. Sequencing was done on a sample of peripheral blood. The CDR3 region has the DNA TGTGCCAGCAGCGGACAGGGAGAGGCCGGGGAGCTGTTTTTT. Translation: CASSGQGEAGELFF.